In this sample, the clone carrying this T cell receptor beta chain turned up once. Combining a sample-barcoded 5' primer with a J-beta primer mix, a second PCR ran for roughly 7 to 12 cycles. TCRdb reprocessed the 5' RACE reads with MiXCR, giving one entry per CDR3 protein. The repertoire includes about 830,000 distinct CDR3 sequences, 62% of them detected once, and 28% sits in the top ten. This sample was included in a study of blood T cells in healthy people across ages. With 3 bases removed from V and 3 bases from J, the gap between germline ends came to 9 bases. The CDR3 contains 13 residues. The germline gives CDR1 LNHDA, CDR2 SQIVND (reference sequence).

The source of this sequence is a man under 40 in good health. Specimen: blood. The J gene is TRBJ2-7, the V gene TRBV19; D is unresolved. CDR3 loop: CASSMSQSYEQYF. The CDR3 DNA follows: TGTGCCAGTAGTATGAGTCAGAGCTACGAGCAGTACTTC. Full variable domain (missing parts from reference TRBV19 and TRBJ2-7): DGGITQSPKYLFRKEGQNVTLSCEQNLNHDAMYWYRQDPGQGLRLIYYSQIVNDFQKGDIAEGYSVSREKKESFPLTVTSAQKNPTAFYLCASSMSQSYEQYFGPGTRLTVT.